The rows below give T cell receptor beta chains drawn from one sample of a study of blood T cell repertoires in COVID-19. Generated by immunoSEQ multiplex PCR, the TCRdb table keeps only in-frame clones and is missing some. The sample has roughly 360,000 clones, about 80% seen once. The sequencing sample was made of peripheral blood. The receptors stem from a human donor with acute or convalescent COVID-19. The donor label of this sample is uncertain. The conserved cysteine and the conserved F or W are not part of the CDR3 here. Fields, in order: V gene, CDR3 length, J gene, CDR3 protein.

TRBV20-1	9	TRBJ1-2	SASLGSGYT
TRBV7-2	13	TRBJ2-1	ASSAASGGLNEQF
TRBV3-1/TRBV3-2	15	TRBJ2-5	ASSQEDVRRERETQY
TRBV4-1	15	TRBJ1-1	ASSQQGQGKGGTEAF
TRBV19	11	TRBJ1-2	ASSMRQGHGYT
TRBV9	14	TRBJ2-2	ASSTGLGYNTGELF
TRBV5-6	12	TRBJ2-1	ASSLRREGAEQF
TRBV27	13	TRBJ2-2	ASRKQGAGTGELF
TRBV6-2/TRBV6-3	13	TRBJ1-4	ASSRQSATNEKLF
TRBV28	10	TRBJ1-2	ASSSRGEGYT
TRBV7-9	12	TRBJ2-3	ASSLTSGENTQY
TRBV11-2	16	TRBJ2-5	ASSSRLAGGLIQETQY
TRBV2	14	TRBJ2-1	ASRPTSRYSYNEQF
TRBV6-1	14	TRBJ2-3	ASSGRRGSRTDTQY
TRBV4-1	14	TRBJ2-6	ASSRGQGSGANVLT
TRBV6-4	11	TRBJ1-2	ASSSSGNYGYT
TRBV11-2	14	TRBJ2-5	ASSDRSRGVKETQY
TRBV11-2	11	TRBJ1-1	ASSHPNIGGAF
TRBV5-8	14	TRBJ1-3	ASSFYQGASGNTIY
TRBV19	13	TRBJ1-2	ASSISGQGNYGYT
TRBV9	14	TRBJ2-3	ASSVAGTGSQDTQY
TRBV6-5	11	TRBJ1-1	ASSYVYDTEAF
TRBV6-6	13	TRBJ1-2	ASSYATGTVYGYT
TRBV4-1	13	TRBJ2-7	ASSQEGLGGYEQY
TRBV19	9	TRBJ1-3	ASNGGNTIY
TRBV6-5	12	TRBJ1-3	ASLTGASGNTIY
TRBV2	12	TRBJ1-4	ASGGGVQREKLF
TRBV29-1	11	TRBJ2-7	SVVTIPSYEQY
TRBV5-1	12	TRBJ1-5	ASSSGQGGQPQH
TRBV7-2	15	TRBJ2-2	ASSLPGLARSTGELF
TRBV24-1	11	TRBJ1-6	ATSAQDDSPLH
TRBV19	9	TRBJ1-1	ASQGWTEAF
TRBV18	12	TRBJ1-1	ASSPQGGNTEAF
TRBV10-3	12	TRBJ1-6	AISRQGLNSPLH
TRBV27	12	TRBJ2-7	ASAYRAYSYEQY
TRBV5-4	12	TRBJ1-3	ASSAGTAGNTIY
TRBV7-9	13	TRBJ2-7	ASSPRQGSSYEQY
TRBV2	10	TRBJ1-1	ASEGANTEAF
TRBV19	14	TRBJ1-5	ASRHRDRGQNQPQH
TRBV29-1	14	TRBJ1-2	SVRRQGALGNSGYT
TRBV18	14	TRBJ2-3	ASSPPGGPPTDTQY
TRBV5-5	12	TRBJ1-5	ASSASGGSGPQH
TRBV2	12	TRBJ2-1	ASSPLAGVDEQF
TRBV19	14	TRBJ2-5	ASSMRARLYQETQY
TRBV2	11	TRBJ1-2	ASSEGAAFGYT
TRBV15	12	TRBJ1-2	ATSRVTGYYGYT
TRBV5-4	12	TRBJ1-1	ASSPGQEGTEAF
TRBV5-4	9	TRBJ2-1	ASTRDNEQF
TRBV5-6	16	TRBJ1-2	ASSNVGRGRSTPAGYT
TRBV4-1	14	TRBJ1-1	ASSQAQRTGGERTF
TRBV18	12	TRBJ1-5	ASSPNPDRQPQH
TRBV28	13	TRBJ2-3	ASKAWDYSTDTQY
TRBV7-2	11	TRBJ1-1	ASSSQGYTEAF